Presented here are 10 T cell receptor beta chains from one specimen sequenced in a study of CD4+ T cells in melanoma (dated by TCRdb to 2021 to 2024). The receptor library was made with the immunoSEQ multiplex PCR assay. TCRdb retrieved this table from immuneACCESS and kept in-frame rearrangements only. Not all clones are present; in checked studies, unresolved V genes account for under half, and no reason is known for the remainder. The sample contains about 6,700 clones, around 67% of them found a single time. In total, the top ten clones hold about 20% of the sample. The sample consisted of cells from a culture (not recorded whether cultured in vitro). The receptors stem from a human donor with melanoma.

CDR3 bases: TGTGCCAGCAGCTGGCCGGCGGGGTCTGCGAACACCGGGGAGCTGTTTTTT. Protein product: CASSWPAGSANTGELFF. This sequence joins TRBV5-8 and TRBJ2-2; perhaps TRBD2 as D (6 bases). V was trimmed by 3 bases and J by 0 bases, leaving 15 bases between them. Germline-derived CDR1 and CDR2 are SGHTS and YDEGEE. This CDR3 spans 17 amino acids.

The gene calls are TRBV21-1 and TRBJ1-6. TRBV21-1 is a listed pseudogene. The CDR3 covers 13 residues. The CDR3, as DNA: TGTGCCAGCAGCAAAGCGTGTAATTCACCCCTCCACTTT. Its translation: CASSKACNSPLHF.

The chain employs TRBV7-2 and TRBJ1-2, with 8 bases that match TRBD1. Per germline, CDR1 SGHTA and CDR2 FQGNSA. Trimming took 4 bases from V and 8 from J; bases not matched to a gene: 9. The CDR3 totals 14 residues. CDR3 residues: CASSSNQGAQGYTF. Written as DNA, the CDR3 is TGTGCCAGCAGCTCTAATCAGGGGGCGCAAGGCTACACCTTC.

The CDR3 sequence is CASSGWDRVAGELFF. CDR3 DNA: TGCGCCAGCAGCGGATGGGACAGGGTGGCCGGGGAGCTGTTTTTT. The chain uses TRBV5-1 and TRBJ2-2; 9 nucleotides agree with TRBD1. CDR3 length: 15 amino acids. J was trimmed by 6 bases and V by 4 bases; bases with no gene match: 7. Germline CDR1 SGHRS, CDR2 YFSETQ.

This clone appeared a few times. In nucleotides, the CDR3 is TGTGCCAGCAGCCCGCCTGGGACCTACGAGCAGTACTTC. This translates into CASSPPGTYEQYF. V is TRBV7-6 and J is TRBJ2-7; D is unclear. The CDR3 covers 13 residues. Deletions cut 5 bases from V and 2 bases from J, with 10 bases between. Germline loops: CDR1 SGHVS, CDR2 FNYEAQ.

This clone was counted a few times. The chain carries TRBV11-3 and TRBJ2-1, with D possibly TRBD2 on 6 matching bases. Trimming removed 1 base at V and 0 bases at J, with 7 bases between. CDR3 size: 15 residues. The V gene's germline CDR1 is SGHNT and CDR2 YENEEA. The CDR3 loop reads CASSLGGVSYNEQFF. CDR3 coding DNA: TGTGCCAGCAGCTTAGGGGGGGTCTCCTACAATGAGCAGTTCTTC. The full variable domain, in which reference TRBV11-3 and TRBJ2-1 provide the parts outside the CDR3, is EAGVVQSPRYKIIEKKQPVAFWCNPISGHNTLYWYLQNLGQGPELLIRYENEEAVDDSQLPKDRFSAERLKGVDSTLKIQPAELGDSAVYLCASSLGGVSYNEQFFGPGTRLTVL.

This chain connects TRBV10-3 to TRBJ1-1; 8 bases line up with TRBD1. Looked up from germline, CDR1 is ENHRY and CDR2 is SYGVKD. The CDR3 runs to 13 residues. V trimming: 11 bases; J trimming: 1 base; junction bases outside the gene matches: 6. The DNA of the CDR3 is TGTGCCGGCAGGGGGCCCGCGAACACTGAAGCTTTCTTT. Encoded protein: CAGRGPANTEAFF.

The rearrangement links TRBV6-2 or TRBV6-3 to TRBJ1-1; D gene uncertain. V was cut by 1 base and J by 0 bases, with 6 bases left in between. This CDR3 has 14 residues. The germline CDR1 and CDR2 sequences are MNHEY and SVGEGT. The DNA of the CDR3 is TGTGCCAGCAGTTACTGGCTATTGAACACTGAAGCTTTCTTT. Translated, it gives CASSYWLLNTEAFF.

This clone was seen just once. The V and J genes are TRBV5-4 and TRBJ1-2; D gene ambiguous. V gave up 4 bases and J gave up 0 bases, with 13 bases separating them. Germline CDR1 SGHNT, CDR2 YYREEE (reference sequence). The CDR3 contains 15 residues. The CDR3 bases are TGTGCCAGCAGCCTATCGGCCCTAGCTAACTATGGCTACACCTTC. Its protein is CASSLSALANYGYTF. Complete variable domain (other parts from reference TRBV5-4 and TRBJ1-2): ETGVTQSPTHLIKTRGQQVTLRCSSQSGHNTVSWYQQALGQGPQFIFQYYREEENGRGNFPPRFSGLQFPNYSSELNVNALELDDSALYLCASSLSALANYGYTFGSGTRLTVV.

This clone qualifies as large. The chain uses TRBV6-5 and TRBJ1-1; TRBD1 might be the D (5 bases). The CDR3 runs 16 residues. The ends were cut back, 0 bases at V and 1 base at J, with 12 bases in the middle. CDR1 is MNHEY, CDR2 SVGAGI, per germline. The DNA of the CDR3 is TGTGCCAGCAGTTACTCGAAGGGGCAGGGGAACACTGAAGCTTTCTTT. Translation: CASSYSKGQGNTEAFF.